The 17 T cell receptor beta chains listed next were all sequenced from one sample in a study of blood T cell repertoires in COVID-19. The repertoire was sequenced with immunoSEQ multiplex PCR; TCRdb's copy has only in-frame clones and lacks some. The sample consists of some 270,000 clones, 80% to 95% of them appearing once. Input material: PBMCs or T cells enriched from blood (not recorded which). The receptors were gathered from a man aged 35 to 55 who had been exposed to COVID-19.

The CDR3 here is CASSLGPDRGNQPQHF. The CDR3 nucleotides read TGCGCCAGCAGCTTGGGGCCCGACAGGGGTAATCAGCCCCAGCATTTT. This chain connects TRBV5-1 to TRBJ1-5, with 8 bases that match TRBD1. This CDR3 has 16 residues. Unmatched junction bases numbered 6, after V lost 0 bases and J lost 4 bases. CDR1 is SGHRS and CDR2 is YFSETQ in the germline V gene.

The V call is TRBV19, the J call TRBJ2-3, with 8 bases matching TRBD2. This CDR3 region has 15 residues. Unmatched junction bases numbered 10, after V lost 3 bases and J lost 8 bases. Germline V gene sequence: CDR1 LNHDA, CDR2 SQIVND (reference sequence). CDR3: CASSIVAGRSGTQYF. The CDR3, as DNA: TGTGCCAGTAGTATTGTAGCGGGGCGGTCCGGTACGCAGTATTTT.

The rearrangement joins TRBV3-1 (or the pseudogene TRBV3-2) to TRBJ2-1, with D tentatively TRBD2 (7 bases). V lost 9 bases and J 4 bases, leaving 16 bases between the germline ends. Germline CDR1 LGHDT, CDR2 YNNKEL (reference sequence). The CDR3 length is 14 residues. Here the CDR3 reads CASSDRGGYNEQFF. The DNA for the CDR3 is TGTGCCAGTTCAGATAGGGGGGGTTACAATGAGCAGTTCTTC.

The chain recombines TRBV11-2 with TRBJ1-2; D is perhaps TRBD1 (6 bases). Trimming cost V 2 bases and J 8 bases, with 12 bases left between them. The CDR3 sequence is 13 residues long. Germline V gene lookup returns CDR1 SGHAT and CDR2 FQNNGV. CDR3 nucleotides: TGTGCCAGCAGCTTAAGAACTCAGGGGGGCTACACCTTC. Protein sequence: CASSLRTQGGYTF.

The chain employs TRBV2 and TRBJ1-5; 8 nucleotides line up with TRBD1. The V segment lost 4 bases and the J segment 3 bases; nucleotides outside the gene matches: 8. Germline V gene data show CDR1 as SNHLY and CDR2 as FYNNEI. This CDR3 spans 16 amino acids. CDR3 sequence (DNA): TGTGCCAGCAGTGTGGGGCAGGGGGCATCCAATCAGCCCCAGCATTTT. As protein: CASSVGQGASNQPQHF.

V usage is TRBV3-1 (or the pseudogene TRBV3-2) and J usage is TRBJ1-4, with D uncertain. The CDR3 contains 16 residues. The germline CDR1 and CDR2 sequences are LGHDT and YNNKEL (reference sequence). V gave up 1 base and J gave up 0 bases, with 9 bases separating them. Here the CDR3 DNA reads TGTGCCAGCAGCCAAGTCCTCCCTACAACTAATGAAAAACTGTTTTTT. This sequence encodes CASSQVLPTTNEKLFF.

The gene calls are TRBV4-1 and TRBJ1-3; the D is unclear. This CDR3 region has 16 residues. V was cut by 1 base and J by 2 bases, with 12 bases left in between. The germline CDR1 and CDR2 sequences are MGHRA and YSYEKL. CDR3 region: CASSQGPGRPGNTIYF. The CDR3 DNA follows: TGCGCCAGCAGCCAAGGCCCGGGAAGGCCTGGAAACACCATATATTTT.

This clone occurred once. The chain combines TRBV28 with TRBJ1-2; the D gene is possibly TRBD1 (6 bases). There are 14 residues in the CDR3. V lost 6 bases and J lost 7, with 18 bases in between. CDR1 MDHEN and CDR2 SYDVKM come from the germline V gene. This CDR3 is CASRRVIQGRGYTF. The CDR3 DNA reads TGTGCCAGCAGAAGAGTAATACAGGGCCGTGGCTACACCTTC.

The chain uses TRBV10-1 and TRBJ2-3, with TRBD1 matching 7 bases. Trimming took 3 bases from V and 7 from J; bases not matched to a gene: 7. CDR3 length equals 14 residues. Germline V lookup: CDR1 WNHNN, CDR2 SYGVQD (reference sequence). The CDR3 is CASSDYRGGNTQYF. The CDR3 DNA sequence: TGCGCCAGCAGTGACTACAGGGGTGGAAATACGCAGTATTTT.

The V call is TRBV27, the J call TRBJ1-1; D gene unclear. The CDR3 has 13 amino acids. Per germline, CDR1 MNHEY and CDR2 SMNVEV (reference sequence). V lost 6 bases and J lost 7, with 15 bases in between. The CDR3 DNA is TGTGCCAGCAGCACACGTAATTCTTTTGAAGCTTTCTTT. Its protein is CASSTRNSFEAFF.

CDR3 protein: CASSEGQRNTEAFF. The CDR3 DNA reads TGTGCCAGCAGTGAAGGACAGAGGAACACTGAAGCTTTCTTT. The V gene is TRBV6-1, the J gene TRBJ1-1, with TRBD1 as a possible D gene (5 bases). CDR3 length: 14 amino acids. Between the trimmed V and J ends, which lost 1 base and 1 base, there was a span of 7 bases. The V gene's germline CDR1 is MNHNS and CDR2 SASEGT.

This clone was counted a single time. The CDR3 region is CASSLLAGASGTQYF. DNA of the CDR3: TGTGCCAGCAGCTTGTTAGCGGGAGCATCAGGGACCCAGTACTTC. The rearrangement joins TRBV5-8 to TRBJ2-5, with 9 nucleotides matching TRBD2. The junction had 8 bases not matched to a gene; V was cut back by 1 base and J by 7 bases. The CDR3 contains 15 residues. The V gene's germline CDR1 is SGHTS and CDR2 YDEGEE.

CDR3 nucleotide sequence: TGCGCCAGCACCCCCGGGGACACCGGGGAGCTGTTTTTT. The encoded protein is CASTPGDTGELFF. V and J are TRBV5-1 and TRBJ2-2; a possible D gene is TRBD2 (5 bases). Trimming removed 6 bases at V and 3 bases at J, with 9 bases between. Looked up from germline, CDR1 is SGHRS and CDR2 is YFSETQ. The CDR3 has 13 amino acids.

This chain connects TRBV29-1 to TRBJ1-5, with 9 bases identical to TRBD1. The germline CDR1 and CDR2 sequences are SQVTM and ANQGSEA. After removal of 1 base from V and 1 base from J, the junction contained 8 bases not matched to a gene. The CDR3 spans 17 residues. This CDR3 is CSVEAGQGIGSNQPQHF. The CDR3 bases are TGCAGCGTTGAAGCGGGACAGGGAATTGGAAGCAATCAGCCCCAGCATTTT.

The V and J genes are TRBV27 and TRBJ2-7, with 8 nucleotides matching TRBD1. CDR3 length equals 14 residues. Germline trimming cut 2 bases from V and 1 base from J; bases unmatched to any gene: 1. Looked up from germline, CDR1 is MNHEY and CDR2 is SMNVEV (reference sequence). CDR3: CASSLDRGSYEQYF. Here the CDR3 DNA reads TGTGCCAGCAGTTTAGACAGGGGTTCCTACGAGCAGTACTTC.

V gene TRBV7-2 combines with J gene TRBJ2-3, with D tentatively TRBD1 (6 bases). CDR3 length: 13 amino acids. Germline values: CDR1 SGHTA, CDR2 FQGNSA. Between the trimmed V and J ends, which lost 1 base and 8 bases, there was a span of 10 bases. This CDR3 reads CASSLGQAGTQYF. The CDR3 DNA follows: TGTGCCAGCAGCTTAGGACAGGCGGGTACGCAGTATTTT.

The CDR3 region is CASSFRGLAGAGEQFF. The CDR3 DNA sequence: TGTGCCAGCAGTTTCCGTGGACTAGCGGGAGCTGGTGAGCAGTTCTTC. The chain has TRBV28 and TRBJ2-1; 13 nucleotides match TRBD2. Germline V lookup: CDR1 MDHEN, CDR2 SYDVKM. The CDR3 length is 16 residues. J was trimmed by 9 bases and V by 3 bases; bases with no gene match: 8.